In its sample, the clone carrying this T cell receptor (beta chain) was seen many times. Its antigen is not known. MiXCR, applied by TCRdb to the 5' RACE reads, yields one record per CDR3 protein. Altogether approximately 700,000 distinct CDR3 sequences are present, over 5% being singletons, with the ten largest covering 1.5% to 2%. Between the trimmed V and J ends, which lost 3 bases and 4 bases, there was a span of 14 bases. This CDR3 has 14 residues. The germline V gene encodes CDR1 DFQATT and CDR2 SNEGSKA (reference sequence). These data are taken from a study of identical twins. Findings of the study overall: It was possible that invariant MAIT and iNKT cells partly confounded the zero-insertion analyses.

The TCR comes from a man between 18 and 29 years old in good health. Material for sequencing was naive T cells sorted from blood. The gene calls are TRBV20-1 and TRBJ2-3; TRBD2 might be the D (5 bases). Here the CDR3 reads CSASSQAGADTQYF. The CDR3 region has the DNA TGCAGTGCTAGTAGCCAGGCCGGGGCAGATACGCAGTATTTT.